This T cell receptor beta chain was identified in a study of blood T cell repertoires in COVID-19. The overall study: Researchers got acute and convalescent COVID-19 samples from the United States, Italy and Spain. In each case, the material was cDNA or gDNA derived from T cells, B-cell-depleted T cells, or PBMCs.

CDR1 and CDR2 (germline): SGHTS, YDEGEE. The CDR3 runs 15 residues. Unmatched junction bases numbered 1, after V lost 0 bases and J lost 0 bases. As processed by the authors: Reference gene primer amplification in the assay estimated nucleated cell counts. The assay was immunoSEQ multiplex PCR, and TCRdb's table has in-frame clones only and misses some. V, J and clone size reflect that table, while D and trimming were determined from the DNA. The repertoire holds under 250,000 clones, with 83% as singletons. The chain combines TRBV5-8 with TRBJ2-5; 8 bases are shared with TRBD2. The sequence derives from a woman aged 70 to 79 with active or convalescent COVID-19. The sequencing sample was made of peripheral blood. CDR3 loop: CASSLGGRYQETQYF. DNA of the CDR3: TGTGCCAGCAGCTTGGGCGGGAGGTACCAAGAGACCCAGTACTTC.